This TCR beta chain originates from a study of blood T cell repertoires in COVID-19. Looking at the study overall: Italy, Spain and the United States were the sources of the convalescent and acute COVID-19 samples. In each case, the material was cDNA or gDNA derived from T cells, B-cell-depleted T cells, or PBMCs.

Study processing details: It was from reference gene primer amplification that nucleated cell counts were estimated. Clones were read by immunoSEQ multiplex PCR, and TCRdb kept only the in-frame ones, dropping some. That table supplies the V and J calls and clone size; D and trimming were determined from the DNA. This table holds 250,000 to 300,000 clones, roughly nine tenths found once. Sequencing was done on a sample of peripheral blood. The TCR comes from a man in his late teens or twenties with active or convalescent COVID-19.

In DNA, the CDR3 is TGTGCCAGCAGCTCGGACAGGGAGAGACTGTCTGAAGCTTTCTTT. Protein product: CASSSDRERLSEAFF. The J gene is TRBJ1-1, the V gene TRBV7-2, with 8 bases identical to TRBD1. V lost 4 bases and J lost 6; bases outside the gene matches: 10. There are 15 residues in the CDR3. Germline loops: CDR1 SGHTA, CDR2 FQGNSA. The variable domain in full, completed from reference TRBV7-2 and TRBJ1-1, reads GAGVSQSPSNKVTEKGKDVELRCDPISGHTALYWYRQSLGQGLEFLIYFQGNSAPDKSGLPSDRFSAERTGGSVSTLTIQRTQQEDSAVYLCASSSDRERLSEAFFGQGTRLTVV.